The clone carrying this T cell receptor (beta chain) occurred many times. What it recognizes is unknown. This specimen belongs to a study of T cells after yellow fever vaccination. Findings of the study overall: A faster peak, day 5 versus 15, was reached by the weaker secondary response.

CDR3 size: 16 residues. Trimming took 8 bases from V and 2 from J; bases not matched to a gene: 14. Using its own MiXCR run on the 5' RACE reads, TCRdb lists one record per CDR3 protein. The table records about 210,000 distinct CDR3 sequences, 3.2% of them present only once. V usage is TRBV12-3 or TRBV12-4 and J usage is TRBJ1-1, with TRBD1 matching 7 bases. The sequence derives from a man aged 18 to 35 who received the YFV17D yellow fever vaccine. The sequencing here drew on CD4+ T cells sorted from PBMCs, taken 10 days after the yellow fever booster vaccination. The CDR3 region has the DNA TGTGCCAGCGGAGGGATCACAGGGGCCCCTAACACTGAAGCTTTCTTT. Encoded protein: CASGGITGAPNTEAFF.